This T cell receptor beta chain was sequenced for a study of blood T cells in healthy people across ages. Study-wide findings and caveats: Relative to aged donors, long-lived donors carried more naive CD4+ cells and displayed higher diversity. Total diversity from one million sequenced T cells was likely underestimated.

The authors ran a second PCR of about 6 to 11 cycles using a sample-barcoded 5' primer and a J-beta primer mix. A template-switch adaptor containing 12 random nucleotides labeled each cDNA molecule. Each CDR3 protein is one row after TCRdb ran MiXCR on the 5' RACE reads. The table lists about 1.6 million distinct CDR3 sequences, 30% to 35% of them singletons. Concerning this clonotype: Antigen specificity is unknown. The junction differs from germline at one of its ends, possibly a read error.

This sequence was found in a woman in her 30s in good health. Sequencing was performed on blood.

The DNA of the CDR3 is TGCGCCAGCACCCTTCGGACAGGGTTTTCAGATACGCAGTATTTT. It encodes CASTLRTGFSDTQYF. This rearrangement joins TRBV3-1 to TRBJ2-3; TRBD1 agrees at 8 bases. The V gene's germline CDR1 is LGHDT and CDR2 YNNKEL (reference sequence). CDR3 length: 15 amino acids.